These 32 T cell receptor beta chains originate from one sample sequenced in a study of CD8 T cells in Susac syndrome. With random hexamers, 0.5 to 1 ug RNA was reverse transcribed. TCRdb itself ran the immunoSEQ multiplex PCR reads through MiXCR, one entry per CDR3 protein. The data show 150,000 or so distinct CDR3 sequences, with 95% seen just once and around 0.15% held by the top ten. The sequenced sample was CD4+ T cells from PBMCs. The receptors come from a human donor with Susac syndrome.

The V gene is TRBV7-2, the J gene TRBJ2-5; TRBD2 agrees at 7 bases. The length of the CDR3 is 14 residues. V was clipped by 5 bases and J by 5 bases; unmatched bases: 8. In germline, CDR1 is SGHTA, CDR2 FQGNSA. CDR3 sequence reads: CASSLGGVGETQYF. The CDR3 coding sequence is TGTGCCAGCAGCCTGGGGGGGGTCGGGGAGACCCAGTACTTC.

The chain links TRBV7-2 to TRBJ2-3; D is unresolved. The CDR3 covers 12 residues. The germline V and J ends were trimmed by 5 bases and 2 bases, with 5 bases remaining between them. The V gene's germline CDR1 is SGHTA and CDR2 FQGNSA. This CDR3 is CASSKDTDTQYF. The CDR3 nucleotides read TGTGCCAGCAGCAAAGACACAGATACGCAGTATTTT.

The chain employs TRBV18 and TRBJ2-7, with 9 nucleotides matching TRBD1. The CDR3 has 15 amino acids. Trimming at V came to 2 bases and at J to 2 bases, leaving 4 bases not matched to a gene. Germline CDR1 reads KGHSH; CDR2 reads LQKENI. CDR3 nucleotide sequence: TGTGCCAGCTCACCAGAGGACAGGGGAACCTACGAGCAGTACTTC. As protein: CASSPEDRGTYEQYF.

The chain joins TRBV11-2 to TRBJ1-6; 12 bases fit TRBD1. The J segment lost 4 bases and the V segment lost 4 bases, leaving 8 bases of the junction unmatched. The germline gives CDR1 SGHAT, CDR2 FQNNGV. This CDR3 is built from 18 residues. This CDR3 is CASSSGGQGAKYNSPLHF. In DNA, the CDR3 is TGTGCCAGCAGCTCAGGGGGACAGGGGGCGAAATATAATTCACCCCTCCACTTT.

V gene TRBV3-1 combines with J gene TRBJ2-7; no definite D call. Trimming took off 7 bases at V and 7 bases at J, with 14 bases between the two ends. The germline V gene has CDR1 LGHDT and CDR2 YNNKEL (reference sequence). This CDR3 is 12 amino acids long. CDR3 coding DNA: TGTGCCAGCAACGCAGACCTAGGGGAGCAGTACTTC. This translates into CASNADLGEQYF.

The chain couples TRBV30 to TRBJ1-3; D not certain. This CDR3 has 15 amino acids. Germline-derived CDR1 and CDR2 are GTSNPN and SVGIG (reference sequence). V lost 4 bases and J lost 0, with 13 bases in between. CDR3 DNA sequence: TGTGCCTGGACTAGCCGGGATTCCTCTGGAAACACCATATATTTT. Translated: CAWTSRDSSGNTIYF.

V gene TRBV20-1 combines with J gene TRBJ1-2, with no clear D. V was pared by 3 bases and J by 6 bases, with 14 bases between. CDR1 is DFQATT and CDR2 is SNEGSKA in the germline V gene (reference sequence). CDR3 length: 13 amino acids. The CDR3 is CSASHPERNGYTF. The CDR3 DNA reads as TGCAGTGCTAGTCACCCGGAGCGGAATGGCTACACCTTC.

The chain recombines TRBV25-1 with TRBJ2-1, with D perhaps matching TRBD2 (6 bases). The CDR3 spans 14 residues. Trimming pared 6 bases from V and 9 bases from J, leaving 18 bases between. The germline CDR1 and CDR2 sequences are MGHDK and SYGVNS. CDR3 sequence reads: CASRLKGSGLEQFF. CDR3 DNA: TGTGCCAGCAGGCTTAAGGGGTCGGGACTTGAGCAGTTCTTC.

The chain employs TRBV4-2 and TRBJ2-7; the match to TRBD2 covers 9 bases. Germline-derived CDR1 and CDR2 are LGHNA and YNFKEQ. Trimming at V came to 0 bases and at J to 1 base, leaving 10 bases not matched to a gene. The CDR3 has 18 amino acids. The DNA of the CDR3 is TGTGCCAGCAGCCAAGAAAGGGTGCGGGGGGGTTGGTCCTACGAGCAGTACTTC. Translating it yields CASSQERVRGGWSYEQYF.

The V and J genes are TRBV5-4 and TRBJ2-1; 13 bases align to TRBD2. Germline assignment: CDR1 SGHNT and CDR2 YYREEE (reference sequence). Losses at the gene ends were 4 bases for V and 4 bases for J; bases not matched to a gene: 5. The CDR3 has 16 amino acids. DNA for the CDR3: TGTGCCAGCAGCGACCCGGGACTAGCGGGGTACAATGAGCAGTTCTTC. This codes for CASSDPGLAGYNEQFF.

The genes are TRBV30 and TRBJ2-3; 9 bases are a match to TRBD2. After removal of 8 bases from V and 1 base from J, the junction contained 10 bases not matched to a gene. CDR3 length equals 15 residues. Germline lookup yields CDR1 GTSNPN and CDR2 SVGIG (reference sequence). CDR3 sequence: CAGDLVAGGTDTQYF. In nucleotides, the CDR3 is TGTGCCGGCGATCTGGTAGCGGGGGGCACAGATACGCAGTATTTT.

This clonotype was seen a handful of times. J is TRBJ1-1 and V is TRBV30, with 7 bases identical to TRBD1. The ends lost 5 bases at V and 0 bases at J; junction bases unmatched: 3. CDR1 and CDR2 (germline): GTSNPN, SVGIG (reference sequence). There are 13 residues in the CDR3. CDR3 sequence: CAWAGQLNTEAFF. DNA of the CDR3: TGTGCCTGGGCGGGACAGTTGAACACTGAAGCTTTCTTT.

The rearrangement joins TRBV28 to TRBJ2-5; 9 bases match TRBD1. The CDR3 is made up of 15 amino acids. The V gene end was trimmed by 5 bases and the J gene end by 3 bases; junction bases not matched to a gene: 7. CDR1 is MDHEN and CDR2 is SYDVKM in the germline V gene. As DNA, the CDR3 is TGTGCCAGCAGTCCCAACAGGGGGCGCAAAGAGACCCAGTACTTC. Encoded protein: CASSPNRGRKETQYF.

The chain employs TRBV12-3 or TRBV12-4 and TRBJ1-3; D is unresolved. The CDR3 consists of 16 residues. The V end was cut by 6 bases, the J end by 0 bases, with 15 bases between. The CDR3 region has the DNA TGTGCCAGCAGCCGCGATTCCTACCCCTCTGGAAACACCATATATTTT. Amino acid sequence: CASSRDSYPSGNTIYF.

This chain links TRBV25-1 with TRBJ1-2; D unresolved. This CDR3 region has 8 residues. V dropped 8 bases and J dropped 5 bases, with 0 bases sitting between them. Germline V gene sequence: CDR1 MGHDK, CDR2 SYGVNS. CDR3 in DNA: TGTGCCAGCTATGGCTACACCTTC. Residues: CASYGYTF.

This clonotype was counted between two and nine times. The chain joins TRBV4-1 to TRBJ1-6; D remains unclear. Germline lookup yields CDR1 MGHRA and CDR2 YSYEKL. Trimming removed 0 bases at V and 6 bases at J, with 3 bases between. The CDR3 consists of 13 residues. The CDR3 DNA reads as TGCGCCAGCAGCCAAGAGCGTAATTCACCCCTCCACTTT. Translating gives CASSQERNSPLHF.

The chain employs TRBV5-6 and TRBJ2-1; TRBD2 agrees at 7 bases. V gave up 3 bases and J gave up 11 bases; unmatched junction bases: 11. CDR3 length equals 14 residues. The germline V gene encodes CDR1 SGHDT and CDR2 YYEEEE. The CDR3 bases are TGTGCCAGCAGCTGGACTAGTGCGTCCCCCCAGCAGTTCTTC. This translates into CASSWTSASPQQFF.

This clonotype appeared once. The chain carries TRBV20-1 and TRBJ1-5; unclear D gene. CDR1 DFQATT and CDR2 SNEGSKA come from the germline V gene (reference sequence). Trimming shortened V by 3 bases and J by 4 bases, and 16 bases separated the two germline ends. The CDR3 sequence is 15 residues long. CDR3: CSASRGNQENQPQHF. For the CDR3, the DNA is TGCAGTGCTAGCCGTGGGAATCAGGAGAATCAGCCCCAGCATTTT.

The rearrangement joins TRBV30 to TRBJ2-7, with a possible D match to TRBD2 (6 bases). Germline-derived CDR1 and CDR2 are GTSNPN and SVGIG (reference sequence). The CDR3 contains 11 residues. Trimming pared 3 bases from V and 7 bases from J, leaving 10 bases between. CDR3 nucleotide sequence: TGTGCCTGGAGGGGCAGCGGGGAGCAGTACTTC. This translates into CAWRGSGEQYF.

CDR3 bases: TGCAGTGCTAGAGCGGGAGGGTCGAACACTGAAGCTTTCTTT. Protein sequence: CSARAGGSNTEAFF. This chain uses TRBV20-1 with TRBJ1-1; D call uncertain. The ends were cut back, 1 base at V and 1 base at J, with 10 bases in the middle. The CDR3 is made up of 14 amino acids. Germline V gene data show CDR1 as DFQATT and CDR2 as SNEGSKA (reference sequence).

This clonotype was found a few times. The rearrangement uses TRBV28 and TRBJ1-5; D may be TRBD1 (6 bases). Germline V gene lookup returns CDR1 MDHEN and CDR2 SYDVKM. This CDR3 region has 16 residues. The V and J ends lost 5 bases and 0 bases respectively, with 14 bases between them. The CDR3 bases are TGTGCCAGCAGTCCCTGGAGGGGGGATAGCAATCAGCCCCAGCATTTT. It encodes CASSPWRGDSNQPQHF. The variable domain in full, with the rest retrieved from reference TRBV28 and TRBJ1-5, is DVKVTQSSRYLVKRTGEKVFLECVQDMDHENMFWYRQDPGLGLRLIYFSYDVKMKEKGDIPEGYSVSREKKERFSLILESASTNQTSMYLCASSPWRGDSNQPQHFGDGTRLSIL.

CDR3 sequence: CASSLGLRNTGELFF. In DNA form, the CDR3 reads TGTGCCAGCAGTTTAGGCCTTCGGAACACCGGGGAGCTGTTTTTT. The rearrangement joins TRBV12-3 or TRBV12-4 to TRBJ2-2; D remains ambiguous. Deletions cut 1 base from V and 1 base from J, with 7 bases between. This CDR3 comprises 15 residues.

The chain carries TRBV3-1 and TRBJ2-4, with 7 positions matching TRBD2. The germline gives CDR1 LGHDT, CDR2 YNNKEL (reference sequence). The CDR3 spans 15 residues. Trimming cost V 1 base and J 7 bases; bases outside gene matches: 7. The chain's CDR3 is CASSQAASGLNIQYF. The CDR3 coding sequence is TGTGCCAGCAGCCAAGCTGCTAGCGGACTTAACATTCAGTACTTC.

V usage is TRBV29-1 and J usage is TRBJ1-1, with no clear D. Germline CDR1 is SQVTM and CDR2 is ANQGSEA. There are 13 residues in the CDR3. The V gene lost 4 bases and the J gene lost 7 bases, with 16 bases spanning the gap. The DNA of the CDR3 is TGCAGCGTTGTCGGGAAGGTCAAGGTTGAAGCTTTCTTT. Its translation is CSVVGKVKVEAFF.

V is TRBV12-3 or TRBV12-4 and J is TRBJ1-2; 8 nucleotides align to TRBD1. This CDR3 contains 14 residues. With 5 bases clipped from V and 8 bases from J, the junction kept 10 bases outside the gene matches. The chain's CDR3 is CASSGQGLGWGYTF. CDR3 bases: TGTGCCAGCAGTGGACAGGGTTTGGGTTGGGGCTACACCTTC.

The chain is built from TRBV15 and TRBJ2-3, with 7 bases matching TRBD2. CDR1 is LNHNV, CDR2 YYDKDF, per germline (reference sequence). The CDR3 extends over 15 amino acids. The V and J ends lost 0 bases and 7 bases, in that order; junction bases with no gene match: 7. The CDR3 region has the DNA TGTGCCACCAGCAGAGATAGGCTAGCGGAGAATACGCAGTATTTT. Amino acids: CATSRDRLAENTQYF. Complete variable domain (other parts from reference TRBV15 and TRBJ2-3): DAMVIQNPRYQVTQFGKPVTLSCSQTLNHNVMYWYQQKSSQAPKLLFHYYDKDFNNEADTPDNFQSRRPNTSFCFLDIRSPGLGDTAMYLCATSRDRLAENTQYFGPGTRLTVL.

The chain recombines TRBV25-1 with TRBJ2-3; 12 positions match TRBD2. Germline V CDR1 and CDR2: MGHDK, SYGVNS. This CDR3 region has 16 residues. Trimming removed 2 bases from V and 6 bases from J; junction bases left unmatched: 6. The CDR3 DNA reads TGTGCCAGCAGTGAAGGGGCTAGCGGGGGGGCGGATACGCAGTATTTT. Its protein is CASSEGASGGADTQYF.

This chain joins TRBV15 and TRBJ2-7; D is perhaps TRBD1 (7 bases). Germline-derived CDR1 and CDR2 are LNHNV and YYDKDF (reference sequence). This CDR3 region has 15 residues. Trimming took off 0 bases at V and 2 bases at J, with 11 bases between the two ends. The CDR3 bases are TGTGCCACCAGCAGAGATCCAGGGGGGACCTACGAGCAGTACTTC. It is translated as CATSRDPGGTYEQYF.

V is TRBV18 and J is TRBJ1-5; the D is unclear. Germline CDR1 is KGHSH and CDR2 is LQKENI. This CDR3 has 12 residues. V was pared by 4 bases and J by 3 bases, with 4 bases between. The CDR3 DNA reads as TGTGCCAGCTCACAGAACAATCAGCCCCAGCATTTT. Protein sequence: CASSQNNQPQHF.

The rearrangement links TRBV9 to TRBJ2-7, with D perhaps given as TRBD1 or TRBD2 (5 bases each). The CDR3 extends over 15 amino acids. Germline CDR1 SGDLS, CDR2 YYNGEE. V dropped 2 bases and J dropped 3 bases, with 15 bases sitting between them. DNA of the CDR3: TGTGCCAGCAGCGTTTCCGCCATTGGGGGCTACGAGCAGTACTTC. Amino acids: CASSVSAIGGYEQYF.

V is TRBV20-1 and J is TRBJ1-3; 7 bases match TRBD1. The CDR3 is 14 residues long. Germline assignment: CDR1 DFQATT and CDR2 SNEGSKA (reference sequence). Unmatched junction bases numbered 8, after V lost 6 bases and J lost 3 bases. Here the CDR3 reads CSAETGYGGNTIYF. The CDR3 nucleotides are TGCAGTGCCGAGACAGGGTACGGTGGAAACACCATATATTTT.

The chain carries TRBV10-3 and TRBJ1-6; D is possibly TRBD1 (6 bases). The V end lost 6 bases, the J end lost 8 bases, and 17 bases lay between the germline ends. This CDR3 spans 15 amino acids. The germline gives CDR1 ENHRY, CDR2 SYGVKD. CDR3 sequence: CAIRTRDTTYSPLHF. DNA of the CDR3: TGTGCCATCAGGACCCGGGACACCACCTATTCACCCCTCCACTTT.